These 22 T cell receptor beta chains originate from one sample sequenced in a study of shared T cell receptors in the human thymus. Assay: immunoSEQ multiplex PCR; the TCRdb copy retains only in-frame clones and omits some. Among 640,000 or so clones listed, roughly 86% were seen once. This sample was also put to use in a study of human thymus T cells.

Sequenced input: thymocytes. The receptors were sampled from a boy under three years old with a congenital heart defect.

This sequence joins TRBV11-3 and TRBJ1-1, with D maybe TRBD1 (5 bases). The CDR3 has 15 amino acids. Germline CDR1 and CDR2: SGHNT and YENEEA. V was cut by 1 base and J by 4 bases, with 13 bases left in between. CDR3 nucleotides: TGTGCCAGCAGCTTAGGAAACAGGAGATTCACTGAAGCTTTCTTT. This sequence encodes CASSLGNRRFTEAFF.

The chain employs TRBV4-3 and TRBJ2-5, with D possibly being TRBD2 (6 bases). Germline lookup yields CDR1 LGHNA and CDR2 YSLEER. Between the trimmed V and J ends, which lost 5 bases and 5 bases, there was a span of 12 bases. The CDR3 sequence is 13 residues long. This CDR3 reads CASSSEGRETQYF. The CDR3 DNA is TGCGCCAGCAGCTCGGAGGGGCGGGAGACCCAGTACTTC.

This clone was observed a few times. V is TRBV4-3 and J is TRBJ2-1; 10 bases match TRBD2. The CDR3 has 18 residues. The germline V gene encodes CDR1 LGHNA and CDR2 YSLEER. V shed 2 bases and J 10 bases; nucleotides not matched to a gene: 17. The CDR3 DNA sequence: TGCGCCAGCAGCCAACCATCGCCGTTAGCGGGAGGAAAATACGAGCAGTTCTTC. This sequence encodes CASSQPSPLAGGKYEQFF.

This CDR3 reads CASSFRENNTDTQYF. In nucleotides, the CDR3 is TGTGCCAGCAGCTTTAGGGAGAATAACACAGATACGCAGTATTTT. The chain has TRBV5-4 and TRBJ2-3, with D possibly TRBD2 on 5 matching bases. The CDR3 has 15 residues. The germline V and J ends were trimmed by 2 bases and 2 bases, with 12 bases remaining between them. From germline, CDR1 is SGHNT and CDR2 YYREEE (reference sequence).

This clone has a single count. CDR3 region: CASCGTVANYGYTF. The CDR3 bases are TGTGCCTCATGCGGGACAGTAGCCAACTATGGCTACACCTTC. The V call is TRBV28, the J call TRBJ1-2, with 7 bases aligning to TRBD1. Germline V gene lookup returns CDR1 MDHEN and CDR2 SYDVKM. V shed 11 bases and J 2 bases; nucleotides not matched to a gene: 11. The CDR3 totals 14 residues.

This rearrangement joins TRBV14 to TRBJ1-3; perhaps TRBD1 as D (5 bases). This CDR3 has 15 residues. CDR1 and CDR2 (germline): SGHDN, FVKESK. V lost 0 bases to trimming and J lost 2 bases, with 8 bases between them. CDR3 loop: CASSQEDRPGNTIYF. CDR3 coding DNA: TGTGCCAGCAGCCAAGAAGACAGACCTGGAAACACCATATATTTT.

This chain connects TRBV10-3 to TRBJ2-5, with a tentative D call TRBD2 (7 bases). The germline V gene has CDR1 ENHRY and CDR2 SYGVKD. With 8 bases removed from V and 2 bases from J, the gap between germline ends came to 18 bases. The CDR3 contains 15 residues. Here the CDR3 DNA reads TGTGCCATCTCCAAAGGGGGGGACACACAAGAGACCCAGTACTTC. It translates to CAISKGGDTQETQYF.

The V call is TRBV5-1, the J call TRBJ2-5; D might be TRBD1 (5 bases). The germline gives CDR1 SGHRS, CDR2 YFSETQ. The V and J ends lost 0 bases and 2 bases respectively, with 11 bases between them. The CDR3 sequence is 15 residues long. The CDR3 reads CASSLEGFDQETQYF. As DNA, the CDR3 is TGCGCCAGCAGCTTGGAGGGGTTTGATCAAGAGACCCAGTACTTC.

The J gene is TRBJ2-1, the V gene TRBV10-3; TRBD2 aligns across 9 bases. CDR1 ENHRY and CDR2 SYGVKD come from the germline V gene. The CDR3 consists of 17 residues. V shed 4 bases, J shed 5 bases, and the junction held 12 bases outside the gene matches. The CDR3 sequence: CAISVTAGGPRDNEQFF. CDR3 coding DNA: TGTGCCATCAGTGTAACTGCGGGAGGGCCACGGGACAATGAGCAGTTCTTC.

The chain combines TRBV27 with TRBJ1-1, with 7 bases identical to TRBD1. Germline V gene data show CDR1 as MNHEY and CDR2 as SMNVEV (reference sequence). Trimming took 2 bases from V and 2 from J; bases not matched to a gene: 8. This CDR3 has 16 residues. The CDR3 is CASSLLYRGINTEAFF. DNA of the CDR3: TGTGCCAGCAGTTTACTCTACAGGGGAATAAACACTGAAGCTTTCTTT.

The chain carries TRBV11-1 and TRBJ2-4, with a possible D match to TRBD2 (6 bases). Looked up from germline, CDR1 is SGHAT and CDR2 is FQDESV (reference sequence). The CDR3 runs 15 residues. Trimming pared 6 bases from V and 0 bases from J, leaving 12 bases between. The CDR3 DNA reads TGTGCCAGCAGTTCGGGACTCCTAGCCAAAAACATTCAGTACTTC. Translation: CASSSGLLAKNIQYF.

This chain connects TRBV19 to TRBJ1-5, with TRBD1 as a possible D gene (5 bases). Per germline, CDR1 LNHDA and CDR2 SQIVND (reference sequence). CDR3 length: 16 residues. V was pared by 6 bases and J by 1 base, with 16 bases between. This CDR3 is CASRGGAADSNQPQHF. CDR3 nucleotides: TGTGCCAGTAGAGGAGGGGCCGCCGACAGCAATCAGCCCCAGCATTTT.

This chain joins TRBV28 and TRBJ2-4; 8 bases agree with TRBD2. The CDR3 covers 16 residues. Trimming removed 6 bases from V and 2 bases from J; junction bases left unmatched: 9. Germline V CDR1 and CDR2: MDHEN, SYDVKM. The CDR3 spells CASRKKSGRTKNIQYF. CDR3 in DNA: TGTGCCAGCAGGAAAAAAAGCGGGAGAACCAAAAACATTCAGTACTTC.

This clone has just a few counts. The chain carries TRBV27 and TRBJ2-3; 10 positions agree with TRBD2. In germline, CDR1 is MNHEY, CDR2 SMNVEV (reference sequence). V lost 3 bases to trimming and J lost 5 bases; unmatched junction nucleotides: 5. The CDR3 contains 15 residues. CDR3: CASSFLAGALDTQYF. The CDR3 region has the DNA TGTGCCAGCAGTTTCCTAGCGGGAGCTTTAGATACGCAGTATTTT.

The rearrangement links TRBV18 to TRBJ2-7; 14 bases line up with TRBD2. The germline CDR1 and CDR2 sequences are KGHSH and LQKENI. Trimming at V came to 2 bases and at J to 3 bases, leaving 12 bases not matched to a gene. This CDR3 is built from 19 residues. The DNA for the CDR3 is TGTGCCAGCTCACCAAGCGGGCCGGGACTAGCGGGAGTACGCTACGAGCAGTACTTC. This codes for CASSPSGPGLAGVRYEQYF. Drawing the rest from reference TRBV18 and TRBJ2-7, the complete variable domain is NAGVMQNPRHLVRRRGQEARLRCSPMKGHSHVYWYRQLPEEGLKFMVYLQKENIIDESGMPKERFSAEFPKEGPSILRIQQVVRGDSAAYFCASSPSGPGLAGVRYEQYFGPGTRLTVT.

This chain links TRBV2 with TRBJ2-5; TRBD1 agrees at 8 bases. The CDR3 is 12 amino acids. Germline trimming cut 8 bases from V and 5 bases from J; bases unmatched to any gene: 4. Per germline, CDR1 SNHLY and CDR2 FYNNEI. The CDR3 loop reads CASSRTGETQYF. The CDR3 coding sequence is TGTGCCAGCTCCAGGACAGGGGAGACCCAGTACTTC.

The chain has TRBV15 and TRBJ1-5; 10 bases are shared with TRBD1. Germline trimming cut 4 bases from V and 2 bases from J; bases unmatched to any gene: 5. The CDR3 runs to 16 residues. Germline CDR1 is LNHNV and CDR2 is YYDKDF (reference sequence). The CDR3 DNA reads as TGTGCCACCAGCATACCCGGGACAGGGGGCAATCAGCCCCAGCATTTT. Translated, it gives CATSIPGTGGNQPQHF.

The CDR3 loop is CASSYSQGSGANVLTF. CDR3 coding DNA: TGTGCCAGCAGTTACTCGCAGGGTTCTGGGGCCAACGTCCTGACTTTC. The J gene is TRBJ2-6, the V gene TRBV6-6; tentatively, D is TRBD1 (5 bases). With 0 bases removed from V and 1 base from J, the gap between germline ends came to 7 bases. The germline V gene encodes CDR1 MNHNY and CDR2 SVGAGI (reference sequence). This CDR3 region has 16 residues.

J is TRBJ2-1 and V is TRBV10-3, with 10 bases identical to TRBD1. The CDR3 has 18 amino acids. Germline CDR1 and CDR2: ENHRY and SYGVKD. J gave up 4 bases and V 2 bases, and 11 bases lay outside the gene matches. This chain's CDR3 is CAISEPHTGTGVYNEQFF. The CDR3 region has the DNA TGTGCCATCAGTGAGCCCCACACCGGGACAGGGGTTTACAATGAGCAGTTCTTC.

The chain has TRBV4-2 and TRBJ2-2; 10 bases match TRBD1. The trim removed 0 bases at V and 6 bases at J, leaving 13 bases unmatched. This CDR3 is built from 19 residues. CDR1 is LGHNA and CDR2 is YNFKEQ in the germline V gene. CDR3 coding DNA: TGTGCCAGCAGCCAAGATGATGGTAGCGACAGGGGGCAGTCCGGGGAGCTGTTTTTT. Protein product: CASSQDDGSDRGQSGELFF.

This chain uses TRBV14 with TRBJ1-4; 9 positions agree with TRBD1. Looked up from germline, CDR1 is SGHDN and CDR2 is FVKESK. The CDR3 is made up of 15 amino acids. Unmatched junction bases numbered 4, after V lost 6 bases and J lost 2 bases. The CDR3 sequence is CASSFTGGTNEKLFF. CDR3 in DNA: TGTGCCAGCAGTTTTACAGGGGGCACTAATGAAAAACTGTTTTTT.

This clone is a singleton in its sample. This chain connects TRBV10-2 to TRBJ2-1; 10 nucleotides align to TRBD2. V lost 1 base, J lost 8 bases, and 8 bases stayed unmatched. Germline loops: CDR1 WSHSY, CDR2 SAAADI. The CDR3 contains 16 residues. The CDR3 DNA follows: TGCGCCAGCAGTGAGTTGGAGCGGGAGGGCCGGGATGAGCAGTTCTTC. Translated: CASSELEREGRDEQFF.